The T cell receptor beta chain under discussion was sequenced for a study of T-cell reconstitution after alpha-beta-depleted transplantation in children. Preparation of the TCRbeta library was carried out with unique molecular identifiers. TCRdb redid the calling of the PCR reads with MiXCR, one entry per CDR3 protein. This table has 490,000 or so distinct CDR3 sequences, 12% appearing once. The clonotype was recovered from a human donor who donated a stem cell graft to a child with combined immunodeficiency. Sequencing was performed on PBMCs from the stem cell graft donor, taken from the stem cell graft.

CDR3 loop: CASSGGLATYNEQFF. DNA of the CDR3: TGTGCCAGCAGCGGGGGACTAGCGACCTACAATGAGCAGTTCTTC. V usage is TRBV5-5 and J usage is TRBJ2-1; 10 positions agree with TRBD2. CDR1 is SGHKS and CDR2 is YYEKEE in the germline V gene (reference sequence). The CDR3 extends over 15 amino acids. Losses at the gene ends were 4 bases for V and 2 bases for J; bases not matched to a gene: 3.